These 22 T cell receptor beta chains share one sample of origin, sequenced in a study of cytomegalovirus exposure and HLA in healthy donors. Sequencing was performed with immunoSEQ multiplex PCR; in TCRdb, only in-frame clones are kept and a portion is missing. Here the sample spans some 350,000 clones, 75% to 90% being singletons. What was sequenced was PBMCs. These TCRs come from a woman in her 30s in good health and CMV-seropositive.

The chain joins TRBV5-1 to TRBJ1-5; D is unresolved. V was shortened by 0 bases and J by 4 bases, with 5 bases between the two germline ends. The CDR3 sequence is 13 residues long. Germline V gives CDR1 SGHRS, CDR2 YFSETQ. CDR3 nucleotide sequence: TGCGCCAGCAGCTTGGAGATTAATCAGCCCCAGCATTTT. This encodes CASSLEINQPQHF.

J is TRBJ1-2 and V is TRBV5-6; D gene unclear. V dropped 4 bases and J dropped 8 bases, with 18 bases sitting between them. CDR1 and CDR2 from the germline V gene are SGHDT and YYEEEE. The CDR3 extends over 14 amino acids. The CDR3 nucleotides are TGTGCCAGCAGCGGTCTCGTCTGGGTTTACGGCTACACCTTC. Translating gives CASSGLVWVYGYTF.

This chain joins TRBV6-8 and TRBJ1-5; no clear D. V lost 6 bases and J lost 5, with 5 bases in between. Germline CDR1 reads MNHGY; CDR2 reads SAAAGT. The CDR3 totals 11 residues. CDR3 in amino acids: CASSQDQPQHF. The CDR3 coding sequence is TGTGCCAGCAGCCAAGATCAGCCCCAGCATTTT.

This chain links TRBV7-9 with TRBJ2-1; 11 bases map to TRBD1. CDR3 size: 17 residues. With 5 bases clipped from V and 1 base from J, the junction kept 7 bases outside the gene matches. Germline CDR1 and CDR2: SEHNR and FQNEAQ (reference sequence). CDR3 DNA sequence: TGTGCCAGCAGCGGAACCGGGACAGGGGGTTCCTACAATGAGCAGTTCTTC. The encoded protein is CASSGTGTGGSYNEQFF.

The V and J genes are TRBV5-4 and TRBJ2-7, with 10 nucleotides matching TRBD2. The germline V gene has CDR1 SGHNT and CDR2 YYREEE (reference sequence). CDR3 length: 16 residues. The trim removed 2 bases at V and 2 bases at J, leaving 7 bases unmatched. The CDR3 region is CASSFSGTSATYEQYF. As DNA, the CDR3 is TGTGCCAGCAGCTTCTCCGGGACTAGCGCTACCTACGAGCAGTACTTC.

V is TRBV7-7 and J is TRBJ2-5, with 10 nucleotides matching TRBD2. The junction had 8 bases not matched to a gene; V was cut back by 2 bases and J by 5 bases. The germline gives CDR1 SSHAT, CDR2 FNYEAQ (reference sequence). The CDR3 is 16 amino acids. The CDR3 sequence: CASSLSSGGSLETQYF. The DNA of the CDR3 is TGTGCCAGCAGCTTATCTAGCGGGGGTTCTCTGGAGACCCAGTACTTC.

The V gene is TRBV11-3, the J gene TRBJ2-5; 13 nucleotides agree with TRBD2. The CDR3 is made up of 16 amino acids. Trimming took 5 bases from V and 3 from J; bases not matched to a gene: 6. CDR1 SGHNT and CDR2 YENEEA come from the germline V gene. The CDR3 DNA is TGTGCCAGCAGCCCGAAGGGGACTAGCGGGGAAGAGACCCAGTACTTC. Its translation is CASSPKGTSGEETQYF.

The CDR3 region is CASSVERTGELFF. CDR3 DNA: TGTGCCAGCAGTGTGGAACGAACCGGGGAGCTGTTTTTT. The genes are TRBV7-3 and TRBJ2-2; D not resolved. Germline V gene sequence: CDR1 SGHTA, CDR2 FQGTGA. The CDR3 spans 13 residues. V lost 6 bases to trimming and J lost 5 bases, with 10 bases between them.

This chain joins TRBV7-6 and TRBJ2-1; 16 bases align to TRBD2. This CDR3 spans 17 amino acids. Germline CDR1 and CDR2: SGHVS and FNYEAQ. V lost 4 bases and J lost 8; bases outside the gene matches: 8. DNA for the CDR3: TGTGCCAGCAGCTCGACCGGGACTAGCGGGGGGGTCGATGAGCAGTTCTTC. Translating gives CASSSTGTSGGVDEQFF.

The count of this clone is one. V is TRBV11-3 and J is TRBJ2-1; D unclear. With 5 bases removed from V and 5 bases from J, the gap between germline ends came to 7 bases. The CDR3 is made up of 12 amino acids. From germline, CDR1 is SGHNT and CDR2 YENEEA. In DNA form, the CDR3 reads TGTGCCAGCAGCAGGCAGAACAATGAGCAGTTCTTC. It encodes CASSRQNNEQFF.

V usage is TRBV27 and J usage is TRBJ2-4, with D possibly called TRBD1 or TRBD2 (5 bases each). The V and J ends lost 4 bases and 0 bases respectively, with 19 bases between them. The germline V gene encodes CDR1 MNHEY and CDR2 SMNVEV (reference sequence). This CDR3 region has 18 residues. The CDR3 loop reads CASSSSSGTPIAKNIQYF. Written as DNA, the CDR3 is TGTGCCAGCAGTTCTTCCTCCGGGACGCCAATAGCCAAAAACATTCAGTACTTC.

The chain carries TRBV4-2 and TRBJ2-1; D might be TRBD2 (6 bases). V shed 4 bases and J shed 6 bases, with 19 bases lying between them. CDR3 length equals 16 residues. Germline V gene sequence: CDR1 LGHNA, CDR2 YNFKEQ. As DNA, the CDR3 is TGTGCCAGCAGCCCATACAGTGGGGGAGGATCCAATGAGCAGTTCTTC. Its protein product is CASSPYSGGGSNEQFF.

The rearrangement links TRBV2 to TRBJ1-1; perhaps TRBD1 as D (5 bases). This CDR3 spans 15 amino acids. Trimming pared 5 bases from V and 0 bases from J, leaving 13 bases between. Germline-derived CDR1 and CDR2 are SNHLY and FYNNEI. The CDR3 reads CASSWPGRMNTEAFF. CDR3 sequence (DNA): TGTGCCAGCAGTTGGCCGGGACGTATGAACACTGAAGCTTTCTTT.

The genes are TRBV11-3 and TRBJ2-5; no reliable D call. V was trimmed by 5 bases and J by 4 bases, leaving 11 bases between them. The CDR3 spans 13 residues. Germline lookup yields CDR1 SGHNT and CDR2 YENEEA. The CDR3 is CASSEGILETQYF. The CDR3 bases are TGTGCCAGCAGCGAAGGGATTTTAGAGACCCAGTACTTC.

CDR3 nucleotides: TGTGCCACTGAAGGGAAAAAAGAGACCCAGTACTTC. Protein sequence: CATEGKKETQYF. This chain uses TRBV19 with TRBJ2-5, with no clear D. The germline V gene encodes CDR1 LNHDA and CDR2 SQIVND (reference sequence). The V end lost 10 bases, the J end lost 3 bases, and 12 bases lay between the germline ends. The length of the CDR3 is 12 residues.

The chain recombines TRBV5-1 with TRBJ2-7, with D possibly called TRBD1 or TRBD2 (5 bases each). V was clipped by 0 bases and J by 6 bases, with 16 bases between them. There are 15 residues in the CDR3. Germline CDR1 reads SGHRS; CDR2 reads YFSETQ. The CDR3 sequence is CASSLVGTPLGEQYF. CDR3 DNA sequence: TGCGCCAGCAGCTTGGTGGGGACGCCTCTCGGCGAGCAGTACTTC.

J is TRBJ2-5 and V is TRBV9; 7 bases are shared with TRBD2. The CDR3 is made up of 12 amino acids. V shed 7 bases and J 1 base; nucleotides not matched to a gene: 1. Germline CDR1 and CDR2: SGDLS and YYNGEE. CDR3 sequence: CASGGSQETQYF. CDR3 coding DNA: TGTGCCAGCGGCGGGAGCCAAGAGACCCAGTACTTC.

The rearrangement links TRBV5-1 to TRBJ2-2; TRBD1 is a possible D gene (7 bases). The CDR3 is 15 amino acids. V was pared by 8 bases and J by 0 bases, with 14 bases between. In germline, CDR1 is SGHRS, CDR2 YFSETQ. CDR3 region: CARTPGGSNTGELFF. CDR3 DNA: TGCGCCAGAACCCCAGGGGGGTCGAACACCGGGGAGCTGTTTTTT.

The gene calls are TRBV28 and TRBJ1-5; no clear D gene. Germline-derived CDR1 and CDR2 are MDHEN and SYDVKM. The V end was cut by 7 bases, the J end by 9 bases, with 16 bases between. This CDR3 is 13 amino acids long. The CDR3 nucleotides are TGTGCCAGCACCCAGACGGCGGCCGGGCCCCAGCATTTT. Translating it yields CASTQTAAGPQHF.

The rearrangement links TRBV28 to TRBJ1-1, with D possibly being TRBD1 (6 bases). V was clipped by 5 bases and J by 1 base, with 29 bases between them. Germline loops: CDR1 MDHEN, CDR2 SYDVKM. The CDR3 is made up of 20 amino acids. The CDR3 loop is CASSLEPPTGLLWGNTEAFF. The CDR3 coding sequence is TGTGCCAGCAGTCTGGAACCACCTACAGGGCTCCTTTGGGGGAACACTGAAGCTTTCTTT.

J is TRBJ2-5 and V is TRBV27; TRBD2 matches at 7 bases. V shed 8 bases, J shed 5 bases, and the junction held 17 bases outside the gene matches. From germline, CDR1 is MNHEY and CDR2 SMNVEV (reference sequence). This CDR3 has 16 residues. CDR3 DNA: TGTGCCAGCGGGGAGGGGTTTCTGGGAGAGGCGGAGACCCAGTACTTC. Its translation is CASGEGFLGEAETQYF.

CDR3: CASSLSGSSNQPQHF. The CDR3 nucleotides read TGTGCCAGCAGCTTATCAGGTAGTAGCAATCAGCCCCAGCATTTT. V is TRBV7-9 and J is TRBJ1-5; D not certain. V dropped 2 bases and J dropped 0 bases, with 8 bases sitting between them. This CDR3 has 15 amino acids. The V gene's germline CDR1 is SEHNR and CDR2 FQNEAQ (reference sequence).